The next 15 T cell receptor beta chains were all read from a single sample in a study of T-cell memory formation after mild COVID-19. TCRdb processed the 5' RACE reads anew with MiXCR; each CDR3 protein has one entry. The sample includes 150,000 to 200,000 distinct CDR3 sequences, over 20% of them seen just once. The sequenced sample consisted of PBMCs or a T cell subset sorted from them (not recorded which). Receptors were obtained from an adult woman who had mild COVID-19 (a few samples of this study predate the infection). Cell type and time point are not known.

This clonotype is a singleton in its sample. This chain joins TRBV9 and TRBJ2-7; D is undetermined. Germline V gene sequence: CDR1 SGDLS, CDR2 YYNGEE. This CDR3 has 14 amino acids. V gave up 0 bases and J gave up 6 bases, with 13 bases separating them. For the CDR3, the DNA is TGTGCCAGCAGCGTAGGTGACCTCGGCAGCGAGCAGTACTTC. It encodes CASSVGDLGSEQYF.

This clonotype showed up just a few times. The V and J genes are TRBV4-3 and TRBJ2-1; 12 nucleotides agree with TRBD2. Unmatched junction bases numbered 4, after V lost 0 bases and J lost 7 bases. Germline V gene data show CDR1 as LGHNA and CDR2 as YSLEER. The CDR3 covers 16 residues. The CDR3 nucleotides are TGCGCCAGCAGCCAAGATCTAGCGGGAGGGTGGAATGAGCAGTTCTTC. Residues: CASSQDLAGGWNEQFF.

This clonotype was seen a handful of times. The J gene is TRBJ2-5, the V gene TRBV5-1; D gene ambiguous. Germline assignment: CDR1 SGHRS and CDR2 YFSETQ. V lost 4 bases, J lost 5 bases, and 21 bases lay in between. The length of the CDR3 is 16 residues. CDR3 protein: CASSPLPLDDEETQYF. DNA for the CDR3: TGCGCCAGCAGCCCTCTCCCCCTGGACGACGAGGAGACCCAGTACTTC. Filled out from reference TRBV5-1 and TRBJ2-5, the complete variable domain reads KAGVTQTPRYLIKTRGQQVTLSCSPISGHRSVSWYQQTPGQGLQFLFEYFSETQRNKGNFPGRFSGRQFSNSRSEMNVSTLELGDSALYLCASSPLPLDDEETQYFGPGTRLLVL.

This clonotype appeared a few times. The V gene is TRBV6-2 or TRBV6-3, the J gene TRBJ1-2; D gene ambiguous. V was pared by 10 bases and J by 1 base, with 13 bases between. Germline assignment: CDR1 MNHEY and CDR2 SVGEGT. The CDR3 is 13 residues long. CDR3 DNA sequence: TGTGCCACCGCACCGGCAGATAACTATGGCTACACCTTC. Its translation is CATAPADNYGYTF.

The chain combines TRBV29-1 with TRBJ2-1, with TRBD2 identical over 10 bases. This CDR3 comprises 13 residues. Per germline, CDR1 SQVTM and CDR2 ANQGSEA. With 7 bases clipped from V and 6 bases from J, the junction kept 6 bases outside the gene matches. As DNA, the CDR3 is TGCAGCGCAGGGACTAGCGTCATCAATGAGCAGTTCTTC. Translating gives CSAGTSVINEQFF.

The rearrangement uses TRBV4-2 and TRBJ1-1; D gene ambiguous. V was clipped by 0 bases and J by 3 bases, with 14 bases between them. Germline V gene lookup returns CDR1 LGHNA and CDR2 YNFKEQ. The CDR3 runs 16 residues. CDR3 sequence reads: CASSQDSASYYTEAFF. CDR3 bases: TGTGCCAGCAGCCAAGATAGTGCCAGCTATTACACTGAAGCTTTCTTT.

The gene calls are TRBV7-9 and TRBJ2-7; no definite D call. The CDR3 has 14 amino acids. The germline V and J ends were trimmed by 3 bases and 2 bases, with 11 bases remaining between them. CDR1 is SEHNR, CDR2 FQNEAQ, per germline (reference sequence). In DNA, the CDR3 is TGTGCCAGCAGCTTCAGCGATCCTACCTACGAGCAGTACTTC. Residues: CASSFSDPTYEQYF.

There are many counts of this clonotype. The V and J genes are TRBV7-9 and TRBJ2-7, with a weak D call TRBD2 (6 bases). Germline CDR1 and CDR2: SEHNR and FQNEAQ (reference sequence). The CDR3 totals 18 residues. Trimming removed 3 bases from V and 4 bases from J, with 25 bases in between. This chain's CDR3 is CASSFGARASDGSYEQYF. The CDR3 DNA reads TGTGCCAGCAGCTTTGGAGCGCGGGCTAGCGACGGATCATACGAGCAGTACTTC.

This clonotype turned up a few times. J is TRBJ2-7 and V is TRBV29-1, with 7 bases lining up with TRBD1. The germline V gene encodes CDR1 SQVTM and CDR2 ANQGSEA. Trimming took 6 bases from V and 0 from J; bases not matched to a gene: 2. The CDR3 consists of 12 residues. The CDR3 sequence is CSVGTVSYEQYF. The CDR3, as DNA: TGCAGCGTCGGGACAGTCTCCTACGAGCAGTACTTC.

This clonotype was seen ten or more times. This chain links TRBV7-8 with TRBJ2-1, with 8 bases lining up with TRBD1. V lost 2 bases to trimming and J lost 0 bases; unmatched junction nucleotides: 12. CDR1 is SGHVS, CDR2 FQNEAQ, per germline. CDR3 length: 19 amino acids. CDR3 protein: CASSLRVQGVISSYNEQFF. The CDR3 DNA reads TGTGCCAGCAGCTTAAGGGTACAGGGGGTTATAAGCTCCTACAATGAGCAGTTCTTC. Variable domain in full (rest from reference TRBV7-8 and TRBJ2-1): GAGVSQSPRYKVAKRGQDVALRCDPISGHVSLFWYQQALGQGPEFLTYFQNEAQLDKSGLPSDRFFAERPEGSVSTLKIQRTQQEDSAVYLCASSLRVQGVISSYNEQFFGPGTRLTVL.

In this sample, this clonotype turned up a few times. The V call is TRBV24-1, the J call TRBJ2-1; D gene unclear. V was pared by 4 bases and J by 7 bases, with 13 bases between. The V gene's germline CDR1 is KGHDR and CDR2 SFDVKD. The CDR3 extends over 14 amino acids. The CDR3 nucleotides are TGTGCCACCAGTGACAGTACTGGGAAAAATGAGCAGTTCTTC. It specifies CATSDSTGKNEQFF.

In its sample, this clonotype was seen a few times. The rearrangement links TRBV6-2 or TRBV6-3 to TRBJ1-2; maybe TRBD1 (5 bases). V dropped 2 bases and J dropped 3 bases, with 7 bases sitting between them. This CDR3 contains 13 residues. Germline V CDR1 and CDR2: MNHEY, SVGEGT. CDR3 in DNA: TGTGCCAGCAGTTACGACAGTTACTATGGCTACACCTTC. Its protein product is CASSYDSYYGYTF.

The gene calls are TRBV11-2 and TRBJ1-2; no reliable D call. Trimming pared 3 bases from V and 2 bases from J, leaving 10 bases between. This CDR3 is 14 amino acids long. Per germline, CDR1 SGHAT and CDR2 FQNNGV. The CDR3, as DNA: TGTGCCAGCAGCTTTAGCCCTCTGAACTATGGCTACACCTTC. Its protein is CASSFSPLNYGYTF.

There are a few counts of this clonotype. V and J are TRBV27 and TRBJ1-3; 7 nucleotides line up with TRBD1. Losses at the gene ends were 2 bases for V and 2 bases for J; bases not matched to a gene: 6. Germline loops: CDR1 MNHEY, CDR2 SMNVEV (reference sequence). This CDR3 has 16 amino acids. The CDR3 reads CASSLRGGATGNTIYF. In DNA, the CDR3 is TGTGCCAGCAGTTTAAGAGGGGGCGCGACTGGAAACACCATATATTTT.

This clonotype was seen a handful of times. This chain connects TRBV25-1 to TRBJ2-7; D may be TRBD1 or TRBD2 (5 bases each). Between the trimmed V and J ends, which lost 0 bases and 0 bases, there was a span of 15 bases. CDR1 and CDR2 (germline): MGHDK, SYGVNS. This CDR3 region has 17 residues. CDR3 amino acids: CASSEYFVGTDSYEQYF. The CDR3 nucleotides read TGTGCCAGCAGTGAATATTTTGTCGGGACGGACTCCTACGAGCAGTACTTC.